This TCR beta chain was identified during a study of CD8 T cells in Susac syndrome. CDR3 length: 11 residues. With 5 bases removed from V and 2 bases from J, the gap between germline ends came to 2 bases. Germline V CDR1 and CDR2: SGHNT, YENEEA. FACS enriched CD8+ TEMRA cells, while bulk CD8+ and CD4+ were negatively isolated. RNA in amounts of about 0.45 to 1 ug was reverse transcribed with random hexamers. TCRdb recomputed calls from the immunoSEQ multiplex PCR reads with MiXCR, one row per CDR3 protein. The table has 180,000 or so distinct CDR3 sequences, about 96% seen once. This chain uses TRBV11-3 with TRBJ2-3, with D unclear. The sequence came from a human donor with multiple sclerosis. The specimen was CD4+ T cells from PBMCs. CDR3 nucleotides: TGTGCCAGCAGCAACACAGATACGCAGTATTTT. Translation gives CASSNTDTQYF.